A selection of T cell receptor beta chains follows, all from one sample in a study of vaccination effects on CD4 cells after COVID-19. Which antigens these TCRs recognize remains unknown. This table comes from immunoSEQ multiplex PCR, and its TCRdb copy is limited to in-frame clones, with some not included. The sample holds approximately 25,000 clones, 60% to 80% seen once. The sample consisted of CD4+ T cells from PBMCs cultured with SARS-CoV-2 spike peptides, taken after COVID-19 vaccination. Receptors were obtained from a human donor who received a COVID-19 vaccine. Some clones in this sample may be carry-over from other donors' samples. Both conserved end residues are part of each CDR3. A D gene is named only where the DNA matches it firmly. Not every row has a clone size; where given, it reads once, few, many or a size class.

TRBV2	NA	13	TRBJ2-1	NA	CASSGTAINEQFF	TGTGCCAGCAGTGGGACAGCTATCAATGAGCAGTTCTTC
TRBV3-1/TRBV3-2	NA	13	TRBJ1-3	NA	CASSRDSGNTIYF	TGTGCCAGCAGCCGGGACTCTGGAAACACCATATATTTT
TRBV6-1	NA	15	TRBJ1-2	NA	CASSENQLANYGYTF	TGTGCCAGCAGTGAAAATCAGTTAGCTAACTATGGCTACACCTTC
TRBV7-3	few	19	TRBJ2-6	TRBD1	CASSQGGGVRGTGANVLTF	TGTGCCAGCAGCCAAGGTGGTGGGGTCAGGGGGACTGGGGCCAACGTCCTGACTTTC
TRBV7-8	NA	12	TRBJ1-2	NA	CASSFDAYGYTF	TGTGCCAGCAGCTTCGACGCCTATGGCTACACCTTC
TRBV24-1	NA	15	TRBJ2-5	NA	CATSDSLKGGETQYF	TGTGCCACCAGTGATTCCCTTAAAGGGGGAGAGACCCAGTACTTC
TRBV6-4	NA	14	TRBJ2-1	NA	CAIPPAGDYNEQFF	TGTGCCATCCCCCCCGCAGGAGACTACAATGAGCAGTTCTTC
TRBV5-1	once	15	TRBJ1-5	NA	CASSLAGDTNQPQHF	TGCGCCAGCAGCTTGGCCGGGGACACAAATCAGCCCCAGCATTTT
TRBV24-1	once	16	TRBJ1-5	NA	CATSDSRTGDFEPQHF	TGTGCCACCAGTGATAGCCGGACGGGGGATTTCGAGCCCCAGCATTTT
TRBV18	NA	15	TRBJ1-5	TRBD1	CASSQGTGDNQPQHF	TGTGCCAGCTCCCAAGGGACAGGCGACAATCAGCCCCAGCATTTT
TRBV10-1	NA	13	TRBJ1-1	NA	CASSENRNTEAFF	TGCGCCAGCAGTGAAAACAGGAACACTGAAGCTTTCTTT
TRBV2	NA	11	TRBJ2-5	NA	CASTAGETQYF	TGTGCCAGCACGGCAGGAGAGACCCAGTACTTC
TRBV3-1/TRBV3-2	NA	12	TRBJ2-3	NA	CASRAPRGTQYF	TGTGCCAGCAGAGCACCGAGAGGTACGCAGTATTTT
TRBV4-1	NA	15	TRBJ1-2	NA	CASSQTILANYGYTF	TGCGCCAGCAGCCAAACGATCCTGGCTAACTATGGCTACACCTTC
TRBV6-5	NA	16	TRBJ1-3	NA	CASSYSAGNSGNTIYF	TGTGCCAGCAGTTACTCGGCAGGCAACTCTGGAAACACCATATATTTT
TRBV9	NA	14	TRBJ1-2	NA	CASSVLQGPYGYTF	TGTGCCAGCAGCGTACTCCAGGGTCCCTATGGCTACACCTTC
TRBV5-4	NA	17	TRBJ2-3	NA	CASSLGSRGGYTDTQYF	TGTGCCAGCAGCTTGGGTTCACGAGGGGGATACACAGATACGCAGTATTTT
TRBV15	NA	12	TRBJ2-5	NA	CATSRPRETQYF	TGTGCCACCAGCAGACCCCGAGAGACCCAGTACTTC
TRBV5-1	few	14	TRBJ2-2	NA	CASSLLANTGELFF	TGCGCCAGCAGCTTGCTCGCGAACACCGGGGAGCTGTTTTTT
TRBV5-1	few	12	TRBJ2-2	NA	CASRGSGGELFF	TGCGCCAGCAGGGGCAGCGGCGGGGAGCTGTTTTTT
TRBV5-1	few	14	TRBJ1-6	NA	CASSEPGQNSPLHF	TGCGCCAGCAGCGAACCGGGTCAAAATTCACCCCTCCACTTT
TRBV5-6	NA	16	TRBJ2-3	TRBD1	CASSRSTGDGADTQYF	TGTGCCAGCAGCCGCTCGACAGGGGATGGTGCAGATACGCAGTATTTT
TRBV2	NA	14	TRBJ1-2	NA	CASTGEAGYYGYTF	TGTGCCAGCACTGGGGAGGCGGGCTACTATGGCTACACCTTC
TRBV7-3	NA	16	TRBJ2-3	TRBD2	CASSRGGGGYTDTQYF	TGTGCCAGCAGCCGGGGCGGCGGGGGGTACACAGATACGCAGTATTTT
TRBV6-5	NA	15	TRBJ1-1	TRBD1	CASAQETGGRTEAFF	TGTGCCAGCGCCCAAGAGACAGGGGGAAGGACTGAAGCTTTCTTT
TRBV6-6	few	12	TRBJ2-2	NA	CASSRLQGELFF	TGTGCCAGCAGTCGACTACAGGGGGAGCTGTTTTTT
TRBV7-9	few	15	TRBJ2-1	TRBD1	CASSLAGDSYNEQFF	TGTGCCAGCAGCTTAGCGGGGGACAGCTACAATGAGCAGTTCTTC
TRBV10-3	NA	14	TRBJ1-1	NA	CAISETGGDTEAFF	TGTGCCATCAGTGAAACAGGAGGTGACACTGAAGCTTTCTTT